A single sample gave rise to the 17 T cell receptor beta chains below, sequenced in a study of regulatory T cells in long-lasting Graves disease. Time point denoted: persistent/refractory GD, antithyroid drugs over 5 years with positive TRAb. The TCR library was made from RNA extracted from PBMCs. Arm-PCR with iRepertoire HTBI primers amplified the CDR3 regions for these TCR beta libraries. TCRdb passed the multiplex PCR reads through MiXCR, listing each CDR3 protein once. The repertoire holds over 450,000 distinct CDR3 sequences, with 20% to 25% as singletons. The sequenced sample was peripheral blood mononuclear cells (PBMCs), obtained when the disease was refractory, from a patient treated with antithyroid drugs. These TCRs come from a female donor with Graves disease.

The sample holds one count of this clonotype. V is TRBV3-1 and J is TRBJ2-3, with TRBD2 as a possible D gene (6 bases). Between the trimmed V and J ends, which lost 6 bases and 7 bases, there was a span of 14 bases. CDR1 and CDR2 from the germline V gene are LGHDT and YNNKEL (reference sequence). The CDR3 totals 13 residues. CDR3 bases: TGTGCCAGCAGTACCGGAGGGCTACATACGCAGTATTTT. Protein product: CASSTGGLHTQYF.

The chain recombines TRBV5-5 with TRBJ1-5; D is undetermined. Germline lookup yields CDR1 SGHKS and CDR2 YYEKEE (reference sequence). V shed 0 bases and J shed 0 bases, with 13 bases lying between them. CDR3 size: 17 residues. As DNA, the CDR3 is TGTGCCAGCAGCTTGGCGATATCCCTAGATAGCAATCAGCCCCAGCATTTT. It is translated as CASSLAISLDSNQPQHF.

This clonotype was detected a few times. The J gene is TRBJ2-7, the V gene TRBV7-3; D tentatively fits TRBD1 or TRBD2 (5 bases each). CDR3 length: 14 residues. CDR1 SGHTA and CDR2 FQGTGA come from the germline V gene. V lost 2 bases and J lost 6, with 14 bases in between. CDR3 loop: CASSLSGTATEQYF. The CDR3 region has the DNA TGTGCCAGCAGCTTATCAGGGACGGCTACCGAGCAGTACTTC.

There are a few counts of this clonotype. The chain is built from TRBV7-6 and TRBJ2-7, with 10 nucleotides matching TRBD2. The CDR3 is 14 residues long. The germline gives CDR1 SGHVS, CDR2 FNYEAQ. The V segment lost 2 bases and the J segment 5 bases; nucleotides outside the gene matches: 3. Here the CDR3 DNA reads TGTGCCAGCAGCTTAACAGCGGGAGGGAACGAGCAGTACTTC. Its translation is CASSLTAGGNEQYF.

The chain combines TRBV13 with TRBJ1-3; the D is unclear. CDR1 is PRHDT, CDR2 FYEKMQ, per germline (reference sequence). The CDR3 sequence is 16 residues long. V dropped 4 bases and J dropped 0 bases, with 13 bases sitting between them. The CDR3 nucleotides read TGTGCCAGCAGCTCGCCGGAAGGTCCCTCTGGAAACACCATATATTTT. Translating it yields CASSSPEGPSGNTIYF.

This clonotype was picked up many times. This sequence joins TRBV28 and TRBJ2-4; tentative D call: TRBD2 (5 bases). With 6 bases removed from V and 0 bases from J, the gap between germline ends came to 9 bases. Germline V gives CDR1 MDHEN, CDR2 SYDVKM. The CDR3 is 14 residues long. The CDR3 DNA sequence: TGTGCCAGCAGGAGGGATCTAGCCAAAAACATTCAGTACTTC. The encoded protein is CASRRDLAKNIQYF.

This clonotype was observed a handful of times. CDR3 in amino acids: CSARDMLKVEKLFF. CDR3 nucleotides: TGCAGTGCTAGAGATATGCTCAAAGTTGAAAAACTGTTTTTT. This chain connects TRBV20-1 to TRBJ1-4; D unclear. CDR3 length equals 14 residues. Trimming stripped 0 bases from V and 7 bases from J, with 12 bases between. CDR1 is DFQATT and CDR2 is SNEGSKA in the germline V gene (reference sequence).

This chain links TRBV7-9 with TRBJ1-4; D is ambiguous. The CDR3 loop spans 14 amino acids. Germline V gene lookup returns CDR1 SEHNR and CDR2 FQNEAQ (reference sequence). The ends were cut back, 3 bases at V and 0 bases at J, with 5 bases in the middle. The CDR3 loop reads CASSFPTTNEKLFF. Here the CDR3 DNA reads TGTGCCAGCAGCTTCCCCACAACTAATGAAAAACTGTTTTTT.

This clonotype was seen only a few times. The genes are TRBV28 and TRBJ2-2; maybe TRBD2 (6 bases). V shed 6 bases and J shed 6 bases, with 11 bases lying between them. The CDR3 extends over 13 amino acids. Germline loops: CDR1 MDHEN, CDR2 SYDVKM. The CDR3 DNA is TGTGCCAGCAGACTAGGGACTTCCGGGGAGCTGTTTTTT. This gives the protein CASRLGTSGELFF. Drawing the rest from reference TRBV28 and TRBJ2-2, the complete variable domain is DVKVTQSSRYLVKRTGEKVFLECVQDMDHENMFWYRQDPGLGLRLIYFSYDVKMKEKGDIPEGYSVSREKKERFSLILESASTNQTSMYLCASRLGTSGELFFGEGSRLTVL.

This chain joins TRBV6-1 and TRBJ2-7; D unclear. Trimming removed 0 bases at V and 3 bases at J, with 15 bases between. This CDR3 is 16 amino acids long. Per the germline V gene, CDR1 is MNHNS and CDR2 is SASEGT. The CDR3 loop is CASSEAAAGVGYEQYF. Here the CDR3 DNA reads TGTGCCAGCAGTGAAGCGGCAGCTGGAGTTGGCTACGAGCAGTACTTC.

V usage is TRBV20-1 and J usage is TRBJ1-1, with D possibly TRBD1 on 5 matching bases. There are 13 residues in the CDR3. Trimming took 1 base from V and 1 from J, leaving 7 bases between them. Germline assignment: CDR1 DFQATT and CDR2 SNEGSKA (reference sequence). CDR3 protein: CSARATGNTEAFF. The CDR3 nucleotides are TGCAGTGCTAGAGCCACAGGGAACACTGAAGCTTTCTTT.

This chain uses TRBV9 with TRBJ2-1; 10 positions agree with TRBD2. The V gene's germline CDR1 is SGDLS and CDR2 YYNGEE. V dropped 4 bases and J dropped 4; count of bases not matched to a gene: 5. This CDR3 is built from 15 residues. The CDR3 sequence is CASSLSGRGYNEQFF. The CDR3 coding sequence is TGTGCCAGCAGCCTGAGCGGGAGGGGTTACAATGAGCAGTTCTTC.

CDR3 DNA: TGTGCCAGCAGTTTGGTCGGTCGGGGGGTCACTGAAGCTTTCTTT. Its protein is CASSLVGRGVTEAFF. The gene calls are TRBV28 and TRBJ1-1, with D possibly TRBD1 on 5 matching bases. Germline V gene sequence: CDR1 MDHEN, CDR2 SYDVKM. The CDR3 is made up of 15 amino acids. V dropped 3 bases and J dropped 4 bases, with 15 bases sitting between them.

The rearrangement joins TRBV7-2 to TRBJ2-3; D gene uncertain. V lost 1 base and J 2 bases, leaving 4 bases between the germline ends. This CDR3 has 13 residues. Looked up from germline, CDR1 is SGHTA and CDR2 is FQGNSA. The CDR3 nucleotides are TGTGCCAGCAGCTTAGTTGACACAGATACGCAGTATTTT. This translates into CASSLVDTDTQYF.

The rearrangement links TRBV7-2 to TRBJ1-2; 12 bases are shared with TRBD1. The CDR3 is 20 amino acids. The V gene's germline CDR1 is SGHTA and CDR2 FQGNSA. Trimming took 4 bases from V and 2 from J; bases not matched to a gene: 17. CDR3 residues: CASSSGTGGAQCGLNYGYTF. For the CDR3, the DNA is TGTGCCAGCAGCTCCGGGACAGGGGGCGCGCAGTGTGGGCTCAACTATGGCTACACCTTC.

This clonotype was picked up many times. The gene calls are TRBV7-2 and TRBJ2-7; 13 bases line up with TRBD2. Trimming took 3 bases from V and 2 from J; bases not matched to a gene: 4. CDR3 length: 16 amino acids. CDR1 and CDR2 (germline): SGHTA, FQGNSA. CDR3 in DNA: TGTGCCAGCAGCTTCACTAGCGGGAGGGCTCCCTACGAGCAGTACTTC. This codes for CASSFTSGRAPYEQYF.

This sequence joins TRBV9 and TRBJ1-2, with D unclear. The CDR3 contains 13 residues. V lost 3 bases to trimming and J lost 2 bases, with 8 bases between them. Germline CDR1 reads SGDLS; CDR2 reads YYNGEE. The CDR3, as DNA: TGTGCCAGCAGCGGATTAGGGAACTATGGCTACACCTTC. This translates into CASSGLGNYGYTF.